The 17 T cell receptor beta chains given below trace back to one sample, sequenced in a study of T-cell reconstitution after alpha-beta-depleted transplantation in children. The authors prepared the TCRbeta library with unique molecular identifiers. A single record per CDR3 protein comes from TCRdb applying MiXCR to the PCR reads. Here the sample spans about 410,000 distinct CDR3 sequences, roughly 22% being singletons. The material sequenced was PBMCs from the stem cell graft donor, taken from the stem cell graft. All receptors derive from a human donor who donated a stem cell graft to a child with acute myeloid leukemia.

The genes are TRBV7-6 and TRBJ2-1; 9 bases are shared with TRBD2. With V trimmed by 5 bases and J by 15 bases, 20 bases remained unmatched. The CDR3 consists of 16 residues. In germline, CDR1 is SGHVS, CDR2 FNYEAQ. CDR3 sequence (DNA): TGTGCCAGCAGCGCGTCACCTCTAGCGGGGTGGGGAATGGGGTTCTTC. Protein: CASSASPLAGWGMGFF. Full variable domain (missing parts from reference TRBV7-6 and TRBJ2-1): GAGVSQSPRYKVTKRGQDVALRCDPISGHVSLYWYRQALGQGPEFLTYFNYEAQQDKSGLPNDRFSAERPEGSISTLTIQRTEQRDSAMYRCASSASPLAGWGMGFFGPGTRLTVL.

This clonotype was found a few times. V and J are TRBV20-1 and TRBJ2-7; 14 nucleotides line up with TRBD2. With V trimmed by 7 bases and J by 8 bases, 7 bases remained unmatched. The CDR3 loop spans 13 amino acids. Germline V gives CDR1 DFQATT, CDR2 SNEGSKA (reference sequence). The CDR3 sequence: CSVWTSGRTKQYF. The CDR3 DNA is TGCAGTGTCTGGACTAGCGGGAGGACGAAGCAGTACTTC.

The chain combines TRBV15 with TRBJ2-7; 7 positions match TRBD2. The V segment lost 8 bases and the J segment 0 bases; nucleotides outside the gene matches: 10. Germline assignment: CDR1 LNHNV and CDR2 YYDKDF (reference sequence). The CDR3 has 15 amino acids. In DNA form, the CDR3 reads TGTGCCACCGCCAGGCCTAGCGGAAGCTCCTACGAGCAGTACTTC. As protein: CATARPSGSSYEQYF.

This clonotype was seen only a few times. This chain joins TRBV20-1 and TRBJ2-5; 12 nucleotides line up with TRBD2. From germline, CDR1 is DFQATT and CDR2 SNEGSKA (reference sequence). The CDR3 extends over 16 amino acids. V trimming: 1 base; J trimming: 4 bases; junction bases outside the gene matches: 7. The CDR3 DNA reads as TGCAGTGCTAGAGCGGCTAGCGGGAGGGCCCGAGAGACCCAGTACTTC. It codes for CSARAASGRARETQYF.

J is TRBJ2-7 and V is TRBV4-1; D is undetermined. The CDR3 spans 12 residues. V was cut by 11 bases and J by 2 bases, with 13 bases left in between. The germline gives CDR1 MGHRA, CDR2 YSYEKL. The DNA of the CDR3 is TGCGCCGCCACGAAAGACGCCTACGAGCAGTACTTC. Translated, it gives CAATKDAYEQYF.

This clonotype has just a few counts. This chain uses TRBV10-3 with TRBJ1-1; 9 bases line up with TRBD1. V dropped 10 bases and J dropped 4; count of bases not matched to a gene: 7. This CDR3 has 13 amino acids. Germline-derived CDR1 and CDR2 are ENHRY and SYGVKD. CDR3 bases: TGTGCCAGTACAGGGGGCTGGAGCACTGAAGCTTTCTTT. Its translation: CASTGGWSTEAFF.

Note on this clonotype: A much bigger clone sits one base away, suggesting this may be a read error. The J gene is TRBJ2-1, the V gene TRBV12-3 or TRBV12-4; 8 bases match TRBD2. J lost 8 bases, V lost 6 bases, and 9 bases had no gene match. This CDR3 is built from 14 residues. Written as DNA, the CDR3 is TGTGCCAGCAGGCTTAGCGGGGTTACGCATGAGCAGTTCTTC. As protein: CASRLSGVTHEQFF.

This clonotype was recorded at least ten times. V usage is TRBV20-1 and J usage is TRBJ1-5, with D maybe TRBD1 (6 bases). Germline CDR1 reads DFQATT; CDR2 reads SNEGSKA (reference sequence). V was clipped by 3 bases and J by 0 bases, with 9 bases between them. The CDR3 is 14 residues long. Written as DNA, the CDR3 is TGCAGTGCTAGCCGACAGGATAGCAATCAGCCCCAGCATTTT. Translation: CSASRQDSNQPQHF.

This clonotype was detected only a few times. The chain employs TRBV24-1 and TRBJ2-1; D unresolved. The CDR3 consists of 16 residues. The V gene's germline CDR1 is KGHDR and CDR2 SFDVKD. Trimming removed 1 base from V and 0 bases from J, with 9 bases in between. The CDR3 DNA reads TGTGCCACCAGTGATTTCGACTCGAGCTCCTACAATGAGCAGTTCTTC. This codes for CATSDFDSSSYNEQFF.

V and J are TRBV28 and TRBJ1-2; D is undetermined. This CDR3 region has 13 residues. CDR1 MDHEN and CDR2 SYDVKM come from the germline V gene. V lost 5 bases to trimming and J lost 6 bases, with 13 bases between them. CDR3 sequence: CASSVDTRHGYTF. In DNA form, the CDR3 reads TGTGCCAGCAGTGTTGACACGCGTCATGGCTACACCTTC.

This clonotype was seen many times. V usage is TRBV7-2 and J usage is TRBJ2-7, with 10 bases matching TRBD1. The CDR3 extends over 14 amino acids. With 5 bases clipped from V and 2 bases from J, the junction kept 3 bases outside the gene matches. Germline CDR1 SGHTA, CDR2 FQGNSA. CDR3 protein: CASSRDRGPYEQYF. The CDR3 bases are TGTGCCAGCAGCCGGGACAGGGGACCCTACGAGCAGTACTTC.

This clonotype was seen a few times. In DNA, the CDR3 is TGTGCCAGCAGCCAAGCCCCCCTAGGACAAGGGGGTTTTTCGGGTGAGCAGTTCTTC. Translated, it gives CASSQAPLGQGGFSGEQFF. This rearrangement joins TRBV4-2 to TRBJ2-1; tentatively, D is TRBD1 (6 bases). The CDR3 loop spans 19 amino acids. With 1 base removed from V and 9 bases from J, the gap between germline ends came to 28 bases. CDR1 is LGHNA, CDR2 YNFKEQ, per germline.

On this clonotype: This could be a read error, since a much larger clone is one nucleotide away. V and J are TRBV12-3 or TRBV12-4 and TRBJ1-1, with D possibly being TRBD1 (5 bases). The CDR3 runs to 14 residues. CDR3 coding DNA: TGTGCCACCAGTTTTTCGGCAGGGAGCACTGAAGCTTTCTTT. It translates to CATSFSAGSTEAFF.

The gene calls are TRBV7-9 and TRBJ2-1, with 7 bases identical to TRBD2. From germline, CDR1 is SEHNR and CDR2 FQNEAQ (reference sequence). The length of the CDR3 is 15 residues. V lost 5 bases, J lost 7 bases, and 11 bases stayed unmatched. The CDR3 protein is CASSLLALKGNEQFF. The CDR3 DNA reads as TGTGCCAGCAGCCTACTAGCGCTAAAGGGTAATGAGCAGTTCTTC.

This chain joins TRBV7-2 and TRBJ2-3; tentatively, D is TRBD1 (6 bases). The CDR3 extends over 14 amino acids. Germline CDR1 reads SGHTA; CDR2 reads FQGNSA. Deletions cut 5 bases from V and 4 bases from J, with 13 bases between. The CDR3 sequence is CASSIDSGADTQYF. The CDR3 bases are TGTGCCAGCAGCATAGACTCAGGGGCAGATACGCAGTATTTT. Using reference TRBV7-2 and TRBJ2-3 for the parts outside the CDR3, the full variable domain is GAGVSQSPSNKVTEKGKDVELRCDPISGHTALYWYRQSLGQGLEFLIYFQGNSAPDKSGLPSDRFSAERTGGSVSTLTIQRTQQEDSAVYLCASSIDSGADTQYFGPGTRLTVL.

This clonotype has more than one count but fewer than ten. This could be a read error, since a much larger clone is one nucleotide away. This sequence joins TRBV7-9 and TRBJ2-2; D is uncertain. The CDR3 spans 11 residues. V was shortened by 2 bases and J by 6 bases, with 1 base between the two germline ends. From germline, CDR1 is SEHNR and CDR2 FQNEAQ (reference sequence). As DNA, the CDR3 is TGTGCCAGCAGCTTACCCGGGGAGCTGTTTTTT. Amino acids: CASSLPGELFF.

The chain links TRBV4-2 to TRBJ2-2, with 12 bases aligning to TRBD2. Germline-derived CDR1 and CDR2 are LGHNA and YNFKEQ. The CDR3 length is 18 residues. With 4 bases clipped from V and 3 bases from J, the junction kept 9 bases outside the gene matches. CDR3: CASSLKETSGRDTGELFF. DNA of the CDR3: TGTGCCAGCAGCCTAAAAGAGACTAGCGGGAGAGACACCGGGGAGCTGTTTTTT.